This T cell receptor (beta chain) is drawn from a study of blood T cell repertoires in COVID-19. Study-wide context: COVID-19 samples, acute and convalescent, were from the United States, Italy and Spain. The cDNA or gDNA used as material had been derived from T cells, B-cell-depleted T cells, or PBMCs.

In the authors' workflow: Using reference gene primer amplification, nucleated cell counts were estimated. Only in-frame clones appear in the TCRdb table, and some are missing; sequencing was by immunoSEQ multiplex PCR. The V and J calls and clone size are taken from that table; D and trimming were inferred from the DNA. Found here are tens of thousands of clones, roughly 89% of them singletons; the top ten hold approximately 2.8%. This CDR3 contains 16 residues. Trimming took 6 bases from V and 9 from J; bases not matched to a gene: 12. CDR1 MNHEY and CDR2 SMNVEV come from the germline V gene (reference sequence).

J is TRBJ2-1 and V is TRBV27; 12 bases map to TRBD2. Material: peripheral blood. This receptor was taken from a middle-aged man with active COVID-19. The CDR3 sequence: CASSSLAGGISGEQFF. CDR3 nucleotides: TGTGCCAGCAGCTCCCTAGCGGGGGGGATATCTGGTGAGCAGTTCTTC.